This TCR beta chain is drawn from a study of radiotherapy plus CTLA-4 blockade in lung cancer. Sequencing was performed with immunoSEQ multiplex PCR; in TCRdb, only in-frame clones are kept and a portion is missing. The table lists around 59,000 clones, 77% of them singletons, with 3.5% to 4% in the top ten. Germline lookup yields CDR1 MGHDK and CDR2 SYGVNS. The CDR3 covers 13 residues. Trimming left V 1 base short and J 7 bases short, with 8 bases between. Study-level results: Following radiotherapy plus ipilimumab, tumor-derived TCR clones expanded in the blood.

As to this clone: Its cognate antigen is unknown.

Material: peripheral blood, obtained from a patient treated with radiotherapy plus ipilimumab. This chain connects TRBV25-1 to TRBJ2-4, with a tentative D call TRBD2 (5 bases). This TCR derives from a human donor with non-small cell lung cancer who had a partial response to radiotherapy plus ipilimumab. The CDR3 here is CASSESGSNIQYF. CDR3 nucleotides: TGTGCCAGCAGTGAATCGGGGTCGAACATTCAGTACTTC.